The 2 T cell receptor beta chains given below trace back to one sample, sequenced in a study of Japanese encephalitis immunity and Zika vaccine responses. CFSE-labeled PBMCs were cultured around six days with peptide pools, each at 1 ug/mL. TCRdb analysed the 5' RACE reads with MiXCR anew, one entry per CDR3 protein. The sample holds hundreds of distinct CDR3 sequences; 8% to 10% are singletons and the top ten take roughly 33%. The sequences come from antigen-activated CD8+ T cells from blood, cultured, collected during a Zika inactivated vaccine study. Every receptor here comes from an adult woman who received an inactivated Zika virus vaccine.

This clonotype is medium-sized within its sample. V usage is TRBV7-2 and J usage is TRBJ2-1; 7 bases are shared with TRBD2. The trim removed 3 bases at V and 4 bases at J, leaving 15 bases unmatched. From germline, CDR1 is SGHTA and CDR2 FQGNSA. The CDR3 has 18 amino acids. CDR3 in amino acids: CASSFPELGGGSYNEQFF. CDR3 nucleotides: TGTGCCAGCAGCTTCCCCGAGCTGGGCGGGGGTTCATACAATGAGCAGTTCTTC.

By its share, this clonotype is hyperexpanded. This chain connects TRBV7-2 to TRBJ2-7; TRBD2 matches 9 bases. V dropped 4 bases and J dropped 0; count of bases not matched to a gene: 4. The germline gives CDR1 SGHTA, CDR2 FQGNSA. The CDR3 covers 15 residues. CDR3 DNA: TGTGCCAGCAGCTCGCGACTAGCGGCCTCCTACGAGCAGTACTTC. It translates to CASSSRLAASYEQYF.